This TCR beta chain was found in a study of blood T cell repertoires in COVID-19. Study-level background: Acute and convalescent COVID-19 samples came from the United States, Italy and Spain. From T cells, B-cell-depleted T cells, or PBMCs came the material, which was cDNA or gDNA.

In the original analysis: Cell counts per sample came from amplifying reference gene primers. TCRdb's table, derived via immunoSEQ multiplex PCR, lists solely in-frame clones and lacks some. V and J calls and clone size follow that table, whereas D and trimming were derived from the DNA. The sample lists some 280,000 clones, around 91% occurring once. Germline loops: CDR1 SGHVS, CDR2 FQNEAQ. CDR3 length equals 15 residues. Trimming shortened V by 1 base and J by 3 bases, and 9 bases separated the two germline ends. This TCR was recovered from a woman between 55 and 75 years old with acute or convalescent COVID-19. J is TRBJ1-4 and V is TRBV7-8; TRBD1 is a possible D gene (6 bases). Material: peripheral blood. In DNA form, the CDR3 reads TGTGCCAGCAGCTTAGGGACAGTATCTAATGAAAAACTGTTTTTT. Protein sequence: CASSLGTVSNEKLFF.